These 24 T cell receptor beta chains came from one sample sequenced in a study of blood T cells in healthy people across ages. A second PCR, run for roughly 7 to 12 cycles, used a sample-barcoded 5' primer plus a J-beta primer mix. Using its own MiXCR run on the 5' RACE reads, TCRdb lists one record per CDR3 protein. This repertoire shows over 950,000 distinct CDR3 sequences, approximately 50% found once; its top ten account for 20% to 25%. The specimen sequenced was blood. These receptors originate from a woman between 55 and 75 years old in good health.

This clonotype was seen only a few times. The CDR3 loop is CASSGFLAGSYEQYF. In nucleotides, the CDR3 is TGTGCCAGCAGTGGTTTTCTAGCGGGGTCCTACGAGCAGTACTTC. This chain joins TRBV2 and TRBJ2-7, with 9 bases lining up with TRBD2. From germline, CDR1 is SNHLY and CDR2 FYNNEI. The length of the CDR3 is 15 residues. V trimming: 4 bases; J trimming: 1 base; junction bases outside the gene matches: 5.

The chain employs TRBV2 and TRBJ2-4; tentative D call: TRBD1 (5 bases). Trimming pared 4 bases from V and 13 bases from J, leaving 14 bases between. The CDR3 consists of 12 residues. From germline, CDR1 is SNHLY and CDR2 FYNNEI. The CDR3 protein is CASSGQSLEQYF. In nucleotides, the CDR3 is TGTGCCAGCAGTGGACAGTCTCTAGAGCAGTACTTC.

The J gene is TRBJ2-3, the V gene TRBV20-1; a weak D match, TRBD1 (5 bases). There are 15 residues in the CDR3. Germline CDR1 and CDR2: DFQATT and SNEGSKA (reference sequence). V was clipped by 8 bases and J by 5 bases, with 23 bases between them. CDR3: CSTKQGESARDTQYF. The CDR3 DNA follows: TGCAGTACCAAGCAGGGTGAATCAGCCCGAGATACGCAGTATTTT.

The chain has TRBV27 and TRBJ2-5, with 9 nucleotides matching TRBD1. V was pared by 5 bases and J by 8 bases, with 9 bases of the junction left unmatched. The CDR3 consists of 14 residues. The germline CDR1 and CDR2 sequences are MNHEY and SMNVEV (reference sequence). The CDR3 sequence is CASSPVGQGETQYF. The CDR3 DNA follows: TGTGCCAGCAGTCCAGTGGGACAGGGTGAAACCCAGTACTTC.

V and J are TRBV5-1 and TRBJ2-1, with 10 bases matching TRBD2. The CDR3 is 15 residues long. Germline V gives CDR1 SGHRS, CDR2 YFSETQ. Losses at the gene ends were 4 bases for V and 6 bases for J; bases not matched to a gene: 7. CDR3 DNA: TGCGCCAGCAGCCGACCTAGCGGGAGTCCCAATGAGCAGTTCTTC. It is translated as CASSRPSGSPNEQFF.

In this sample, this clonotype turned up many times. The chain has TRBV6-2 or TRBV6-3 and TRBJ2-7; tentative D call: TRBD1 (6 bases). The germline V gene encodes CDR1 MNHEY and CDR2 SVGEGT. V shed 9 bases and J shed 2 bases, with 8 bases lying between them. CDR3 length: 11 amino acids. CDR3 DNA sequence: TGTGCCAGTCAGGGGACCTACGAGCAGTACTTC. Its protein is CASQGTYEQYF.

This clonotype was seen a handful of times. The chain employs TRBV10-3 and TRBJ2-7, with 13 nucleotides matching TRBD2. CDR3 length: 16 residues. V gave up 3 bases and J gave up 1 base; unmatched junction bases: 3. Per germline, CDR1 ENHRY and CDR2 SYGVKD. CDR3 bases: TGTGCCATCAGTGATAGGGGACTAGCGGGATCCTACGAGCAGTACTTC. This gives the protein CAISDRGLAGSYEQYF.

This clonotype was picked up a small number of times. V is TRBV6-2 or TRBV6-3 and J is TRBJ2-7, with 11 bases aligning to TRBD1. With 5 bases clipped from V and 2 bases from J, the junction kept 2 bases outside the gene matches. The germline V gene encodes CDR1 MNHEY and CDR2 SVGEGT. This CDR3 has 14 amino acids. The CDR3 loop is CASSRDRGAYEQYF. The CDR3 coding sequence is TGTGCCAGCAGTCGGGACAGGGGGGCCTACGAGCAGTACTTC.

The gene calls are TRBV7-2 and TRBJ2-7, with 8 bases that match TRBD1. Trimming at V came to 3 bases and at J to 1 base, leaving 8 bases not matched to a gene. The CDR3 runs 16 residues. Germline V gives CDR1 SGHTA, CDR2 FQGNSA. The CDR3 here is CASSLSWDRFSYEQYF. CDR3 bases: TGTGCCAGCAGCTTGTCGTGGGACAGGTTTTCCTACGAGCAGTACTTC.

The chain recombines TRBV15 with TRBJ2-5; D is unresolved. The DNA end is a closer match to TRBJ2-7, so the J assignment may be wrong. CDR3 length: 12 amino acids. Germline V gives CDR1 LNHNV, CDR2 YYDKDF (reference sequence). The CDR3 nucleotides read TGTGCCACCAGCAGGCCATTCTCCGAGCAGTACTTC. Translation: CATSRPFSEQYF.

V gene TRBV20-1 combines with J gene TRBJ2-7, with D possibly being TRBD1 or TRBD2 (6 bases each). This CDR3 contains 14 residues. V was shortened by 3 bases and J by 4 bases, with 16 bases between the two germline ends. Germline CDR1 DFQATT, CDR2 SNEGSKA (reference sequence). CDR3 in DNA: TGCAGTGCTAGTAGTGCGGGGACAATGTACGAGCAGTACTTC. It codes for CSASSAGTMYEQYF.

This chain joins TRBV20-1 and TRBJ2-1, with D perhaps TRBD1 (5 bases). Gene TRBJ2-7 matches the end of the DNA better, so the J call may be wrong. Germline-derived CDR1 and CDR2 are DFQATT and SNEGSKA (reference sequence). This CDR3 contains 16 residues. The DNA for the CDR3 is TGCAGTGCTAGAGACGACAGTTACCCCTCCTACAATGAGCAGTACTTC. Translation gives CSARDDSYPSYNEQYF.

The CDR3 loop is CSSHRGDLEAFF. CDR3 in DNA: TGCAGCAGCCACAGGGGGGACCTTGAAGCTTTCTTT. This sequence joins TRBV29-1 and TRBJ1-1; 8 bases match TRBD1. With V trimmed by 8 bases and J by 7 bases, 9 bases remained unmatched. The CDR3 is 12 amino acids. Germline CDR1 SQVTM, CDR2 ANQGSEA.

Details on this clonotype: This may arise from a read error, as a much more abundant clone is one base away. The chain combines TRBV4-1 with TRBJ1-4; D gene ambiguous. The V gene lost 5 bases and the J gene lost 0 bases, with 19 bases spanning the gap. Germline assignment: CDR1 MGHRA and CDR2 YSYEKL. The CDR3 covers 18 residues. The CDR3, as DNA: TGCGCCAGCAGCACCCCGGCGCGGGCGGGTGCAACTAATGAAAAACTGTTTTTT. It specifies CASSTPARAGATNEKLFF.

This clonotype was seen ten or more times. V usage is TRBV19 and J usage is TRBJ2-5; TRBD1 agrees at 9 bases. CDR1 and CDR2 (germline): LNHDA, SQIVND (reference sequence). With V trimmed by 10 bases and J by 4 bases, 10 bases remained unmatched. The CDR3 extends over 14 amino acids. The CDR3 region is CATKPGQGRETQYF. The CDR3 DNA sequence: TGTGCCACGAAGCCGGGACAGGGAAGAGAGACCCAGTACTTC.

This chain uses TRBV5-1 with TRBJ1-2; D is uncertain. The CDR3 totals 12 residues. Germline-derived CDR1 and CDR2 are SGHRS and YFSETQ. The ends were cut back, 1 base at V and 8 bases at J, with 9 bases in the middle. CDR3 sequence (DNA): TGCGCCAGCAGCTTGCCCGGCGGAGGCTACACCTTC. Protein: CASSLPGGGYTF.

The DNA of the CDR3 is TGCGCCAGCAGCCAACCTCCGGGTCACTATGGCTACACCTTC. This codes for CASSQPPGHYGYTF. V and J are TRBV4-1 and TRBJ1-2, with unresolved D. Germline values: CDR1 MGHRA, CDR2 YSYEKL. Trimming pared 2 bases from V and 3 bases from J, leaving 10 bases between. The CDR3 length is 14 residues.

V is TRBV15 and J is TRBJ2-7; D remains ambiguous. Germline-derived CDR1 and CDR2 are LNHNV and YYDKDF (reference sequence). V was pared by 0 bases and J by 7 bases, with 10 bases between. The CDR3 has 13 residues. The CDR3 here is CATSRDLLREQYF. The CDR3 nucleotides read TGTGCCACCAGCAGAGACCTCCTAAGGGAGCAGTACTTC.

This clonotype was seen many times. The chain combines TRBV5-5 with TRBJ2-5; the D gene is possibly TRBD1 (5 bases). Trimming cost V 0 bases and J 5 bases, with 23 bases left between them. Germline V gene sequence: CDR1 SGHKS, CDR2 YYEKEE (reference sequence). The CDR3 consists of 18 residues. In DNA, the CDR3 is TGTGCCAGCAGCTTGGCAGGGATCCGGGTCCTAAACACGGAGACCCAGTACTTC. Residues: CASSLAGIRVLNTETQYF.

Regarding this clonotype: Just one base apart from a much larger clone, this may be a read error. The rearrangement links TRBV7-2 to TRBJ2-1, with D uncertain. This CDR3 contains 14 residues. The V gene's germline CDR1 is SGHTA and CDR2 FQGNSA. Here the CDR3 DNA reads TGTGCCAGCAGGGTTGGGTCAGGATACCATGAGCGGTTCTTC. It yields the protein CASRVGSGYHERFF.

This clonotype was detected only a few times. The rearrangement links TRBV7-2 to TRBJ2-5; D unresolved. The CDR3 loop spans 15 amino acids. Trimming cost V 2 bases and J 2 bases, with 12 bases left between them. Germline loops: CDR1 SGHTA, CDR2 FQGNSA. The CDR3 is CASSLFHNRQETQYF. CDR3 DNA: TGTGCCAGCAGCTTATTTCACAACAGACAAGAGACCCAGTACTTC.

This clonotype was observed a single time. The rearrangement uses TRBV10-1 and TRBJ2-1; 8 bases line up with TRBD2. Germline V CDR1 and CDR2: WNHNN, SYGVQD (reference sequence). This CDR3 comprises 14 residues. J lost 5 bases, V lost 3 bases, and 3 bases had no gene match. Here the CDR3 DNA reads TGCGCCAGCAGTGAACAGCGGGAGAACAATGAGCAGTTCTTC. It is translated as CASSEQRENNEQFF.

Here the CDR3 DNA reads TGTGCCAGCAGCCAAGATTACAGCTCCTATGGCTACACCTTC. It yields the protein CASSQDYSSYGYTF. The V and J genes are TRBV3-1 and TRBJ1-2; D is ambiguous. The CDR3 consists of 14 residues. Between the trimmed V and J ends, which lost 0 bases and 4 bases, there was a span of 9 bases. The germline CDR1 and CDR2 sequences are LGHDT and YNNKEL (reference sequence). Based on the CDR3 plus reference TRBV3-1 and TRBJ1-2, the full variable domain is DTAVSQTPKYLVTQMGNDKSIKCEQNLGHDTMYWYKQDSKKFLKIMFSYNNKELIINETVPNRFSPKSPDKAHLNLHINSLELGDSAVYFCASSQDYSSYGYTFGSGTRLTVV.

The chain joins TRBV7-9 to TRBJ1-2; no firm D call. The V and J ends lost 6 bases and 8 bases respectively, with 22 bases between them. Per the germline V gene, CDR1 is SEHNR and CDR2 is FQNEAQ (reference sequence). The length of the CDR3 is 15 residues. The CDR3 region is CASRTRERLPSGYTF. The CDR3 coding sequence is TGTGCCAGCAGGACCCGGGAGAGATTACCATCGGGCTACACCTTC. Combining the CDR3 with reference TRBV7-9 and TRBJ1-2 gives the whole variable domain DTGVSQNPRHKITKRGQNVTFRCDPISEHNRLYWYRQTLGQGPEFLTYFQNEAQLEKSRLLSDRFSAERPKGSFSTLEIQRTEQGDSAMYLCASRTRERLPSGYTFGSGTRLTVV.